Detailed here is one T cell receptor beta chain. No cognate antigen has been identified for it. Qualities for individual bases were not recorded, and no much larger clone is one base off. CDR3 length: 15 amino acids, cysteine to phenylalanine. Only the CDR3 portion is preserved as DNA: 45 bases, with reading frame beginning at the first base. After removal of 4 bases from V and 0 bases from J, the junction retains 3 bases not matched to a gene. CDR1 SGHNT and CDR2 YYREEE are derived from the germline V gene (reference sequence). This sample is part of a study of cytomegalovirus exposure and HLA in healthy donors (TCRdb year 2017). Background on the whole study: An earlier analysis of several hundred of the donors reported 250 to 350 Gb of sequence data and about 100 million unique TCR beta sequences from around 200 million T cells. About five DR-DQ haplotypes were treated as single units for association and clustering because of strong linkage in the cohort. An early release that covered about 600 HLA-typed donors contained about 300 gigabases of sequencing data and tens of millions of unique TCR sequences. Alongside the repertoire data, information on donor age, sex, ethnicity and CMV serostatus was compiled. In a later genetic analysis, genome-wide SNP genotypes for about 65% of the roughly 700 donors were used, and that subset was treated as a discovery cohort. Every repertoire in the discovery cohort had been generated on one and the same sequencing platform. The study profiled the T cell repertoires of hundreds of subjects by immunosequencing and related them to cytomegalovirus serostatus. The study was designed to test whether signatures of past pathogen exposure could be identified by cataloging public T cell receptors. Rather than drawing on any new phenotypic data, the later analysis identified candidate immune exposures from TCR beta sequences and the way those sequences occurred across donors. The number of typed donors differed by locus: about 620-640 for A, B, C, DRB1 and DQB1; some 500 for DQA1; 600 to 610 for DPA1; and around 470 for DPB1. Of the approximately 400 genotyped donors, 81% were placed in the genetic ancestry cluster associated with self-reported Caucasian donors. In a later analysis, previously published TCR beta repertoires from more than 500 donors were re-analyzed and high-resolution HLA genotyping was added so that TCR occurrence patterns could be studied. The study combined high-throughput TCR immunosequencing, statistical association of individual TCRs with disease status, and machine learning to predict cytomegalovirus infection status. In an earlier analysis of 587 of the donors, high-throughput TCR beta sequencing was used to judge whether each TCR beta V gene segment behaved as functional or pseudogenic. On average, around 200,000 unique TCR beta nucleotide sequences were sequenced per donor among a few hundred genotyped donors of the cohort, with roughly 18% of those sequences being non-productive. Class I and class II HLA loci were covered by the typing at four-digit resolution. Along with the approximately 650-subject first cohort, a separate validation cohort of roughly 110 different subjects was used. Results and caveats for the whole study, not just this receptor: In a later analysis, HLA-associated TCR beta chains showed more clonal expansion and lower generation probabilities than non-associated chains that were equally common. Most TCR sequences were seen in very few donors, while some public TCRs were found in many individuals. In an earlier analysis of roughly 560 of the donors, most TCR beta V segments were observed in productive rearrangements about 87% or about 30% of the time, broadly matching IMGT annotations. In a later analysis, 16,951 TCR beta sequences were associated with specific HLA alleles at a false discovery rate of 0.05. This cohort had only TCR beta chains sequenced, and the lack of alpha or paired-chain data limited which features could be detected. The only immune exposure information available for the cohort was CMV serostatus. The classifier was reported to diagnose cytomegalovirus status with high specificity and sensitivity in both the original and validation cohorts. Roughly uniform sequencing depth across donors was assumed in presence/absence analyses, although this assumption may not hold. A later analysis reported that several top co-occurrence clusters appeared linked to parvovirus B19, influenza, CMV and Epstein-Barr virus. A later genetic analysis reported fewer N-insertions in productive TCRs among donors in an Asian-associated ancestry cluster than the approximately 700-donor mean. A later analysis found that TCR association rates varied across HLA loci, with DRB1 alleles showing the most associated TCRs and HLA-C alleles the fewest. A group of highly shared sequence variants was considered likely to be a technical artifact of the sequencing pipeline. The earlier analysis of 587 of the donors excluded roughly 16 rarely observed V segments, including chromosome 9 orphons, because counts were too low. A later genetic analysis associated a missense DCLRE1C variant with V-gene and J-gene trimming of TCR beta chains, and an independent cohort replicated the association. The study listed 150 to 200 TCR beta chains as associated with cytomegalovirus. Linkage disequilibrium might explain the correlated functional status among segregating V segments, but an unknown experimental factor could not be ruled out. A further reported finding was that TCR beta sequences accurately predicted the HLA-A and HLA-B alleles for most subjects in the first cohort. In a later analysis, most CMV-associated TCR beta chains were found to appear HLA-restricted, with HLA associations seemingly driven largely by CMV exposure. HLA typing was unavailable for some donors at each locus, so association tests used only the typed subset. The authors suggested that the approach could potentially be generalized to other disease states and immunological phenotypes. Some IMGT-functional V segments, including TRBV6-2 and TRBV6-3, could not be told apart with the 87-base-pair reads, so those segments were excluded. Strong co-occurrence of HLA alleles, especially DR and DQ, made assigning TCR associations to individual alleles difficult. In vitro tests confirmed that three of the cytomegalovirus-associated TCR beta chains recognize cytomegalovirus antigens.

Libraries were made using the immunoSEQ multiplex PCR assay. For the multiplex PCR, a mixture combining 60 forward primers for TCR Vbeta segments and 13 reverse primers for TCR Jbeta segments was used. The CDR3 region of rearranged TCR beta genes was amplified from genomic DNA by a multiplex PCR assay. The Illumina HiSeq System was used to sequence the amplified TCR beta libraries as 87-base-pair reads. Processing in the source paper ran as follows. Across the 600 to 700 repertoires, a later analysis counted roughly 77 million unique TCR beta chains, roughly 11 million of which were shared by at least two donors. Raw reads were error-corrected and collapsed into unique sequences by a nearest-neighbor algorithm in which closely related sequences were merged to remove PCR and sequencing errors. To assign V, D and J gene segments, CDR3 sequences were aligned to IMGT reference sequences. Each retained sequence needed at least a six-nucleotide match to both a V gene segment and a J gene segment. Rearrangements were called productive when the CDR3 lacked stop codons and stayed in frame with V and J; all others were non-productive. CDR3 was defined by IMGT convention, running from the second conserved V-encoded cysteine to the conserved J-encoded phenylalanine. The earlier analysis of 587 of the donors excluded sequences that lacked an unambiguous match to a single V gene segment. An earlier analysis of about 590 of the donors classified V segments as functional when productive rearrangements were above 56.7% and as segregating when the standard deviation between donors was above 5%. A statistical classification framework was developed to diagnose cytomegalovirus status using the catalog of TCR beta chain sequences. In a later analysis, V and J genes were assigned by comparing TCR nucleotide sequences against IMGT/GENE-DB human TR gene sequences. The TCRdist pipeline was used in a later analysis to assign CDR3 sequences and most-parsimonious VDJ recombination scenarios. A later analysis defined each TCR beta chain by its CDR3 amino acid sequence plus V-gene family, and excluded reads lacking a unique V-gene family. A later analysis removed 500 to 650 highly shared, low-generation-probability nucleotide sequences to deal with suspected cross-contamination and a sequencing artifact. For each public chain, a later analysis derived a clonal expansion index from normalized ranks of inferred template counts within each repertoire. In a later analysis, generation probabilities were computed with a VDJ recombination model fitted to out-of-frame rearrangements, and the resulting probabilities were checked against IGoR. A later analysis scored TCR-TCR, TCR-HLA and TCR-CMV co-occurrence with hypergeometric tests, applying a repertoire-size bias correction to TCR pairs. In a later analysis, false discovery rates were estimated by permuting HLA or CMV assignments 20 times. In a later analysis, co-occurring TCRs were grouped using DBSCAN, with TCRdist sequence similarity added in when clustering inside HLA-allele-positive subsets. Repertoires with fewer than 30,000 or more than 120,000 public chains were left out of co-occurrence clustering, as were a handful of repertoires with anomalous nucleotide sharing. The clones in this table, taken by TCRdb from immuneACCESS, are in-frame only. Not every clone is retained; where verified, under half of the shortfall comes from an unresolved V gene, and the cause of the rest is unknown. That table furnishes V, J and clone size, whereas the DNA furnished D and trimming. This sample lists approximately 150,000 clones; 55% to 75% were detected once. Jointly, the top ten make up approximately 6.5% of the sample.

The cohort comprised some 730 healthy bone marrow donors. At the time of sampling, every cohort member was nominally healthy, though immune exposures that went unrecorded were likely present. The donor was CMV seropositive and belonged to the group of 250 to 300 seropositive cohort members. Every donor gave a peripheral blood sample, and the peripheral blood mononuclear cells from that sample were used for TCR beta sequencing. Genomic DNA extraction from the blood cell samples was performed with the Qiagen DNeasy Blood Extraction Kit. The sequence derives from an older woman in good health and CMV-seropositive. Sequenced: PBMCs. The V and J genes are TRBV5-4 and TRBJ1-4; TRBD1 matches 7 bases in the middle. The CDR3: CASSRGQPTNEKLFF. In nucleotides, the sequence is TGTGCCAGCAGCCGGGGACAGCCAACTAATGAAAAACTGTTTTTT.